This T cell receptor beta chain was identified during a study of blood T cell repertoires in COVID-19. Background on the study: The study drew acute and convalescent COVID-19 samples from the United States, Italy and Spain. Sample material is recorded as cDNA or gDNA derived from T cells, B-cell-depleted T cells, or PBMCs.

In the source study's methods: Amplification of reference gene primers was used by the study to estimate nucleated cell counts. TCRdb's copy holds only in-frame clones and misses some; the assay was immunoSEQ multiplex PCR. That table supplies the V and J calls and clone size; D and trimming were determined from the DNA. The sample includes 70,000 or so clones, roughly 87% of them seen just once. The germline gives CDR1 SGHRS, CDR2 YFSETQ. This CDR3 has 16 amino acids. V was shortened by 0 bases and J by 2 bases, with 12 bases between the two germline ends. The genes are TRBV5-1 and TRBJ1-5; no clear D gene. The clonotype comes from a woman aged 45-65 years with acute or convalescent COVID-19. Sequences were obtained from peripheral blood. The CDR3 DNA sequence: TGCGCCAGCAGCTTGGGTGGGCCCACGGGCAATCAGCCCCAGCATTTT. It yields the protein CASSLGGPTGNQPQHF.